The rows below give T cell receptor beta chains drawn from one sample of a study of memory CD4+ T cells and cytomegalovirus serostatus. Repertoires were generated with immunoSEQ multiplex PCR, while TCRdb's copy carries only in-frame clones and drops some. This table holds around 32,000 clones, about 75% found once. Sequencing was done on a sample of memory CD4+ T cells from blood. Source of these receptors: an adult in good health and CMV-seronegative. Some clones in this sample may be carry-over from other donors' samples. Both conserved end residues are part of each CDR3. A D gene is named only where the DNA matches it firmly. Clone size is shown for a subset of rows, as once, few, many or a class of expanded clone.

-,-,TRBV11-2,TRBJ2-2,TGTGCCAGCAGCTTAGGAAGCACCGGGGAGCTGTTTTTT,CASSLGSTGELFF
-,TRBD1,TRBV7-2,TRBJ2-1,TGTGCCAGCAGCTTCCAGGGGGCTCTGGATGAGCAGTTCTTC,CASSFQGALDEQFF
-,-,TRBV20-1,TRBJ1-2,TGCAGTGCCGGTCCAGGGGATGGCTACACCTTC,CSAGPGDGYTF
-,TRBD1,TRBV28,TRBJ1-2,TGTGCCAGCTCCGCCGGGACAGGGAAAGGGGCTAACTATGGCTACACCTTC,CASSAGTGKGANYGYTF
few,-,TRBV9,TRBJ2-7,TGTGCCAGCAGCTCCAGCCGGGGGTCCTTATCCTACGAGCAGTACTTC,CASSSSRGSLSYEQYF
-,-,TRBV1,TRBJ1-2,TGCACCAGCAGCCAAGATGTAGAGGGTCTGCCCCAAGCTAACTATGGCTACACCTTC,CTSSQDVEGLPQANYGYTF
-,TRBD2,TRBV2,TRBJ2-7,TGTGCCAGCAGTATCCGGGGAGGGGACCTGAGCGAGCAGTACTTC,CASSIRGGDLSEQYF
-,TRBD1,TRBV27,TRBJ2-7,TGTGCCAGCAGTTCCCCGGGACAGGCTAGGTACGAGCAGTACTTC,CASSSPGQARYEQYF
-,TRBD1,TRBV6-1,TRBJ1-1,TGTGCCAGCAGTGTACGGACAGGGGCCACTGAAGCTTTCTTT,CASSVRTGATEAFF
-,-,TRBV30,TRBJ1-1,TGTGCCTGGAGTCCCCCGGGCCTGATACCTGAAGCTTTCTTT,CAWSPPGLIPEAFF
-,-,TRBV7-9,TRBJ1-6,TGTGCCAGCAGCTTATCCGCAGGGGAACATTCACCCCTCCACTTT,CASSLSAGEHSPLHF
few,TRBD1,TRBV6-1,TRBJ1-2,TGTGCCAGCAGTGAAGGACAGGGGGCTTTCTATGGCTACACCTTC,CASSEGQGAFYGYTF
-,-,TRBV19,TRBJ2-4,TGTGCCAGTAGTACCCGCCTTGACGGGCCCTTAGCCAAAAACATTCAGTACTTC,CASSTRLDGPLAKNIQYF
-,TRBD1,TRBV5-1,TRBJ2-7,TGCGCCAGCAGCCGACAGCCGGGACAGACCTACGAGCAGTACTTC,CASSRQPGQTYEQYF
few,-,TRBV27,TRBJ1-1,TGTGCCAGCAGGCGTAGGGACACTGAAGCTTTCTTT,CASRRRDTEAFF
few,-,TRBV11-2,TRBJ1-6,TGTGCCAGCAGCCATTCGGGGCAGGGAAATTCACCCCTCCACTTT,CASSHSGQGNSPLHF
-,TRBD1,TRBV30,TRBJ1-2,TGTGCCTGGAGACTAACAGGGGCCTATGGCTACACCTTC,CAWRLTGAYGYTF
-,TRBD1,TRBV6-1,TRBJ1-2,TGTGCCAGCAGTGAATCAGGGACAGCATATGGCTACACCTTC,CASSESGTAYGYTF
-,TRBD1,TRBV7-9,TRBJ1-2,TGTGCCAGCAGCCCCCATCCACCGACAGGGCTTGGCTACACCTTC,CASSPHPPTGLGYTF
-,TRBD2,TRBV6-6,TRBJ2-5,TGTGCCAGCAGTCAAACAACTAGCGAGGGGGAGACCCAGTACTTC,CASSQTTSEGETQYF
-,-,TRBV2,TRBJ2-3,TGTGCCAGCAGGAGTGGAAGGGTTTCTAGCACAGATACGCAGTATTTT,CASRSGRVSSTDTQYF
once,-,TRBV30,TRBJ1-2,TGTGCCTGGAGTCAAGTCTTATATGGCTACACCTTC,CAWSQVLYGYTF
-,-,TRBV28,TRBJ1-6,TGTGCCAGCAGCCGAGGGGGGGGCGGTTCACCCCTCCACTTT,CASSRGGGGSPLHF
-,TRBD1,TRBV30,TRBJ1-2,TGTGCCTGGAGTGTAGCGGGGACAGGGACGGGTGGCTACACCTTC,CAWSVAGTGTGGYTF
few,-,TRBV5-1,TRBJ1-4,TGCGCCAGCAGCTTGAGTCAGCTTAATGAAAAACTGTTTTTT,CASSLSQLNEKLFF
-,-,TRBV7-2,TRBJ2-7,TGTGCCAGCAACCTCGGCGGGCTACACTCCTACGAGCAGTACTTC,CASNLGGLHSYEQYF
-,TRBD2,TRBV10-3,TRBJ2-5,TGTGCCATCAGCGGCGGGGGGGCCTCAGAGACCCAGTACTTC,CAISGGGASETQYF
few,TRBD2,TRBV2,TRBJ2-3,TGTGCCAGCAGTGCCAACCTAGCGGGGGCCTCGGGAGGTACGCAGTATTTT,CASSANLAGASGGTQYF
once,TRBD1,TRBV7-7,TRBJ2-7,TGTGCTAGCAGCCCGGACAGGGCTAGTTCCGAGCAGTACTTC,CASSPDRASSEQYF
-,-,TRBV6-1,TRBJ1-1,TGTGCCAGCAGTGAAGCAGCAGCCACTGAAGCTTTCTTT,CASSEAAATEAFF
few,TRBD1,TRBV6-1,TRBJ1-2,TGTGCCAGCAGTGAAACAGGGGTCTATGGCTACACCTTC,CASSETGVYGYTF
-,-,TRBV6-5,TRBJ2-5,TGTGCCAGCAGTTACACGGCGGGCCTCCGTGAGACCCAGTACTTC,CASSYTAGLRETQYF
few,-,TRBV7-9,TRBJ1-1,TGTGCCAGCAGCTTAGAGGGTGAAGCTTTCTTT,CASSLEGEAFF
-,-,TRBV11-2,TRBJ2-5,TGTGCCAGCAGCTTAGGCGGGGCCATCCAAGAGACCCAGTACTTC,CASSLGGAIQETQYF
few,-,TRBV7-9,TRBJ1-2,TGTGCCAGCAGACTAGGGAGTGGAAATGGCTACACCTTC,CASRLGSGNGYTF
-,-,TRBV7-9,TRBJ1-4,TGTGCCAGCAGCTTAGTCTCCGGAGCAACTAATGAAAAACTGTTTTTT,CASSLVSGATNEKLFF
-,TRBD1,TRBV11-2,TRBJ2-1,TGTGCCAGCAGCTTGGACAGGGTTCGCAATGAGCAGTTCTTC,CASSLDRVRNEQFF
-,-,TRBV6-1,TRBJ2-7,TGTGCCAGCAGAGATAACAGGGATTACGAGCAGTACTTC,CASRDNRDYEQYF
few,TRBD1,TRBV5-1,TRBJ1-2,TGCGCCAGCAGCTTACTACTAACGGACAGGGCCTATGGCTACACCTTC,CASSLLLTDRAYGYTF
-,-,TRBV5-1,TRBJ2-7,TGCGCCAGCAGCTTGGAAGGCAACAGCCAATACGAGCAGTACTTC,CASSLEGNSQYEQYF
-,TRBD1,TRBV5-1,TRBJ2-3,TGCGCCAGCAGCCTGACAGGGGGTAGGACAGATACGCAGTATTTT,CASSLTGGRTDTQYF
-,TRBD2,TRBV7-2,TRBJ2-1,TGTGCCAGCAGCTATTTGCCCGGGACTAGCAATGAGCAGTTCTTC,CASSYLPGTSNEQFF
-,-,TRBV7-2,TRBJ2-7,TGTGCCAGCAGCTTAGATTGGACCTCCTACGAGCAGTACTTC,CASSLDWTSYEQYF
few,-,TRBV6-1,TRBJ2-1,TGTGCCAGCAATTTTCAGGCCCCTTACAATGAGCAGTTCTTC,CASNFQAPYNEQFF
-,TRBD1,TRBV6-1,TRBJ1-1,TGTGCCTCCTGGCAGGGGGACACCTTGAACGCTTTCTTT,CASWQGDTLNAFF
-,-,TRBV2,TRBJ1-2,TGTGCCAGCAGGAGGGTTGGTAATCGGGATGGCTACACCTTC,CASRRVGNRDGYTF